The rows below give T cell receptor beta chains drawn from one sample of a study of early T cells in non-severe SARS-CoV-2 infection. TCRdb re-called the 5' RACE reads with MiXCR, one entry per CDR3 protein. This sample has more than 60,000 distinct CDR3 sequences, with under 9.5% found just once. The sample was whole blood. The receptors stem from an adult who was a healthcare worker with PCR-confirmed SARS-CoV-2 infection or an uninfected control (not recorded which). Both conserved end residues are part of each CDR3. The D gene is left open where the match is weak. Size values are once, few and many counts, or a class for expanded clones, and some rows have none.

TRBD2	TRBV25-1	TRBJ2-1	many	TGTGCCAGCAGTGAATGGGTATCGAGCGGGAGGGAATACAATGAGCAGTTCTTC	CASSEWVSSGREYNEQFF
TRBD1	TRBV5-1	TRBJ1-1	.	TGCGCCAGCAGCAGATCAGGACAGGGGACGGAAGCTTTCTTT	CASSRSGQGTEAFF
.	TRBV30	TRBJ2-2	many	TGTGCCTGGGGGGCCGGGGAGCTGTTTTTT	CAWGAGELFF
TRBD1	TRBV29-1	TRBJ2-7	few	TGCAGCGTCATCAGGGTGACAGGGTACGAGCAGTACTTC	CSVIRVTGYEQYF
TRBD1	TRBV2	TRBJ1-6	.	TGTGCCAGCAAAACCTCCGACAGGGGTAATTCACCCCTCCACTTT	CASKTSDRGNSPLHF
TRBD1	TRBV20-1	TRBJ1-5	many	TGCAGTGCTAGAGTGGGGACAGGGGATCCGATTAGCAATCAGCCCCAGCATTTT	CSARVGTGDPISNQPQHF
.	TRBV19	TRBJ2-1	.	TGTGCCAGTAGTATACCAGGATACAATGAGCAGTTCTTC	CASSIPGYNEQFF
.	TRBV24-1	TRBJ2-5	.	TGTGCCACCAGTGATTTAGCGAAGACCCAGTACTTC	CATSDLAKTQYF
.	TRBV20-1	TRBJ2-7	many	TGCAGTGGCCGACTCTCCTACGAGCAGTACTTC	CSGRLSYEQYF
TRBD2	TRBV9	TRBJ2-7	.	TGTGCCAGCAGCGTCGGGACTAGTCTTACCTACGAGCAGTACTTC	CASSVGTSLTYEQYF
.	TRBV6-1	TRBJ1-2	.	TGTGCCAGCAGTGAAGTAGAGACGTCCTATGGCTACACCTTC	CASSEVETSYGYTF
.	TRBV4-1	TRBJ2-7	few	TGCGCCAGCAGCCAAGTCCCAGGACCCTACGAGCAGTACTTC	CASSQVPGPYEQYF
.	TRBV20-1	TRBJ2-7	many	TGCAGTGCTACCCGGGACCCCCGGTCGGGGGAGCAGTACTTC	CSATRDPRSGEQYF
TRBD2	TRBV11-3	TRBJ2-2	many	TGTGCCAGCAGCCCCGTCCCCGTCGGGGGGGGGAACACCGGGGAGCTGTTTTTT	CASSPVPVGGGNTGELFF
TRBD1	TRBV3-1	TRBJ2-5	few	TGTGCCAGCAGCCAAGTCCTCGGACAGGATCAAGAGACCCAGTACTTC	CASSQVLGQDQETQYF
.	TRBV2	TRBJ1-1	few	TGTGCCAGCAGTGTTCTCCAGGCGAACACTGAAGCTTTCTTT	CASSVLQANTEAFF
TRBD2	TRBV20-1	TRBJ2-1	many	TGCAGTGCTAGACCCCTACTCGCGGGAGGGTTCCATGAGCAGTTCTTC	CSARPLLAGGFHEQFF
.	TRBV9	TRBJ1-6	many	TGTGCCAGCAGCGCCACCTGGGGCGGTTCACCCCTCCACTTT	CASSATWGGSPLHF
TRBD2	TRBV10-3	TRBJ2-1	few	TGTGCCATCACTAGCGGGAGTGGGGAGCAGTTCTTC	CAITSGSGEQFF
TRBD2	TRBV20-1	TRBJ2-1	.	TGCAGTGCTAGCCTCCCACTAGCGGGATCCAATGAGCAGTTCTTC	CSASLPLAGSNEQFF
.	TRBV5-5	TRBJ2-5	few	TGTGCCAGCAGAAATACCGGGGCCCTGGGAGAGACCCAGTACTTC	CASRNTGALGETQYF
TRBD2	TRBV5-6	TRBJ2-3	.	TGTGCCAGCAGCTCCCTAGCGGGGGCCGGCACAGATACGCAGTATTTT	CASSSLAGAGTDTQYF
.	TRBV20-1	TRBJ2-7	.	TGCAGTGCTAGAATGGCTTCCTCCTACGAGCAGTACTTC	CSARMASSYEQYF
.	TRBV20-1	TRBJ2-4	.	TGCAGTGCTAGAGGGTTTCCCCTAGCCAAAAACATTCAGTACTTC	CSARGFPLAKNIQYF
TRBD2	TRBV7-8	TRBJ2-4	.	TGTGCCAGCAGCCCCTTAGCGGGAGGGCAGGAAAACATTCAGTACTTC	CASSPLAGGQENIQYF
TRBD1	TRBV20-1	TRBJ2-1	.	TGCAGTGCCCCAACGGACAGGGGGATCGATGAGCAGTTCTTC	CSAPTDRGIDEQFF
.	TRBV30	TRBJ1-1	.	TGTGCCTGGAGTGGGACCAGGGGCCTCACTGAAGCTTTCTTT	CAWSGTRGLTEAFF
.	TRBV5-4	TRBJ1-2	.	TGTGCCAGCAGCCAAGGGCAATATGGCTACACCTTC	CASSQGQYGYTF
.	TRBV6-5	TRBJ2-1	many	TGTGCCAGCAGCGAGGGCAGTATTTCCGATGAGCAGTTCTTC	CASSEGSISDEQFF
TRBD2	TRBV11-2	TRBJ2-1	many	TGTGCCAGCAGCTCCCGGACTAGCGGGAGCTCCTACAATGAGCAGTTCTTC	CASSSRTSGSSYNEQFF
TRBD2	TRBV3-1	TRBJ2-7	few	TGTGCCAGCAGCCAGGGGGGGATCATCTCCTACGAGCAGTACTTC	CASSQGGIISYEQYF
.	TRBV14	TRBJ2-1	many	TGTGCCAGCAAACAGCGGAGCTCCTACAATGAGCAGTTCTTC	CASKQRSSYNEQFF
.	TRBV10-3	TRBJ1-1	many	TGTGCCATCAGTGTTCAGGGAAACACTGAAGCTTTCTTT	CAISVQGNTEAFF
TRBD1	TRBV11-2	TRBJ1-1	many	TGTGCCAGCAGCACTCGGACAGGGCGTCAAGCTGAAGCTTTCTTT	CASSTRTGRQAEAFF
.	TRBV7-2	TRBJ2-7	.	TGTGCCAGCAGCGTCCGGATTACTAATTACGAGCAGTACTTC	CASSVRITNYEQYF
.	TRBV6-5	TRBJ2-1	many	TGTGCCAGCAGTTTAGGGGGGACGGGGGTCCCCTACAATGAGCAGTTCTTC	CASSLGGTGVPYNEQFF
.	TRBV7-8	TRBJ2-2	many	TGTGCCAGCAGCTTAGTCCGGGGGATGAACACCGGGGAGCTGTTTTTT	CASSLVRGMNTGELFF
TRBD1	TRBV5-6	TRBJ2-3	.	TGTGCCAGCAGCCCGACAGGGCAGAGCGAGAGCACAGATACGCAGTATTTT	CASSPTGQSESTDTQYF
.	TRBV27	TRBJ2-2	many	TGTGCCAGCAGTTTATATGTGCCCCTTGGCGGTACCAACACCGGGGAGCTGTTTTTT	CASSLYVPLGGTNTGELFF
TRBD1	TRBV29-1	TRBJ2-3	many	TGCAGCGTTGTACAGGGGCTTAGCACAGATACGCAGTATTTT	CSVVQGLSTDTQYF
TRBD2	TRBV28	TRBJ2-1	few	TGTGCCAGCAGTGATAAGACGACTAGCGGGGGCCACAATGAGCAGTTCTTC	CASSDKTTSGGHNEQFF
.	TRBV7-3	TRBJ2-5	many	TGTGCCAGCAGCCGAGGGGGTTCCCAAGAGACCCAGTACTTC	CASSRGGSQETQYF